The next 20 T cell receptor beta chains were all read from a single sample in a study of shared T cell receptors in the human thymus. Method: immunoSEQ multiplex PCR; TCRdb's copy keeps in-frame clones and lacks some. The top ten clones hold about 0.011% of a sample with around 730,000 clones, approximately 83% of them seen once. These same data were also listed under a study on human thymus T cells.

The sequenced material came from thymocytes. The receptors shown here come from a girl under three years old with a congenital heart defect.

The J gene is TRBJ1-2, the V gene TRBV6-1; 7 bases line up with TRBD1. Germline V gene sequence: CDR1 MNHNS, CDR2 SASEGT. The CDR3 loop spans 15 amino acids. V lost 6 bases to trimming and J lost 2 bases; unmatched junction nucleotides: 9. The CDR3 region has the DNA TGTGCCAGCAGCTACCGACAGGGCGCGAACTATGGCTACACCTTC. It codes for CASSYRQGANYGYTF.

This clone was counted once. This chain joins TRBV5-1 and TRBJ1-3; D is possibly TRBD1 (5 bases). V was shortened by 2 bases and J by 0 bases, with 9 bases between the two germline ends. There are 15 residues in the CDR3. From germline, CDR1 is SGHRS and CDR2 YFSETQ. CDR3 region: CASSLGASSGNTIYF. CDR3 DNA sequence: TGCGCCAGCAGCTTAGGGGCGAGCTCTGGAAACACCATATATTTT. The complete variable domain, with remaining parts taken from reference TRBV5-1 and TRBJ1-3, reads KAGVTQTPRYLIKTRGQQVTLSCSPISGHRSVSWYQQTPGQGLQFLFEYFSETQRNKGNFPGRFSGRQFSNSRSEMNVSTLELGDSALYLCASSLGASSGNTIYFGEGSWLTVV.

The chain couples TRBV7-7 to TRBJ2-3; tentatively, D is TRBD1 (6 bases). Germline V lookup: CDR1 SSHAT, CDR2 FNYEAQ (reference sequence). V dropped 2 bases and J dropped 8 bases, with 17 bases sitting between them. The CDR3 consists of 15 residues. The CDR3 DNA is TGTGCCAGCAGCTTACGTGGGGGCAAAATGGGTACGCAGTATTTT. It yields the protein CASSLRGGKMGTQYF.

Only one count was recorded for this clone. The genes are TRBV6-4 and TRBJ2-5, with 13 bases lining up with TRBD2. Germline CDR1 MRHNA, CDR2 SNTAGT. After removal of 6 bases from V and 5 bases from J, the junction contained 6 bases not matched to a gene. This CDR3 has 15 residues. Here the CDR3 DNA reads TGTGCCAGCAGGGCGACTAGCGGGGGGTGGGAGACCCAGTACTTC. Translated, it gives CASRATSGGWETQYF.

The chain links TRBV5-1 to TRBJ1-2; D perhaps matches TRBD1 (6 bases). The CDR3 consists of 14 residues. Germline V gives CDR1 SGHRS, CDR2 YFSETQ. The V gene lost 5 bases and the J gene lost 8 bases, with 19 bases spanning the gap. CDR3 sequence: CASRLDSPLGGYTF. The CDR3 nucleotides are TGCGCCAGCAGACTGGACAGTCCCTTAGGAGGCTACACCTTC.

The rearrangement links TRBV28 to TRBJ1-2; 7 bases map to TRBD1. CDR3 length: 16 residues. V gave up 5 bases and J gave up 6 bases; unmatched junction bases: 15. The germline V gene has CDR1 MDHEN and CDR2 SYDVKM. As DNA, the CDR3 is TGTGCCAGCAGTCCCAGAAGGGGACAGCGCACAAATGGCTACACCTTC. Protein sequence: CASSPRRGQRTNGYTF.

The CDR3 sequence: CASSSDVRTEMNTEAFF. Written as DNA, the CDR3 is TGTGCCAGCAGCTCCGATGTCCGGACAGAAATGAACACTGAAGCTTTCTTT. The rearrangement uses TRBV7-9 and TRBJ1-1; D may be TRBD1 (6 bases). Trimming pared 4 bases from V and 0 bases from J, leaving 18 bases between. The CDR3 totals 17 residues. Per germline, CDR1 SEHNR and CDR2 FQNEAQ (reference sequence).

The chain carries TRBV5-5 and TRBJ2-5; D ambiguous. Germline CDR1 reads SGHKS; CDR2 reads YYEKEE (reference sequence). With 0 bases removed from V and 0 bases from J, the gap between germline ends came to 6 bases. The CDR3 runs 14 residues. Here the CDR3 reads CASSLDSYQETQYF. The DNA for the CDR3 is TGTGCCAGCAGCTTGGATAGTTACCAAGAGACCCAGTACTTC.

The V call is TRBV30, the J call TRBJ1-2; no clear D gene. Germline CDR1 GTSNPN, CDR2 SVGIG (reference sequence). The CDR3 is 16 residues long. The V end was cut by 3 bases, the J end by 5 bases, with 22 bases between. The CDR3 reads CAWRSDRAEGWYGYTF. The CDR3 DNA follows: TGTGCCTGGAGGTCGGACCGGGCAGAGGGTTGGTATGGCTACACCTTC.

The chain links TRBV7-8 to TRBJ2-1; 12 bases are a match to TRBD2. CDR1 and CDR2 (germline): SGHVS, FQNEAQ. The J segment lost 4 bases and the V segment lost 6 bases, leaving 7 bases of the junction unmatched. The CDR3 is 16 residues long. DNA of the CDR3: TGTGCCAGCAGGATAGCGGGGACTAGCGGGTACAATGAGCAGTTCTTC. Its protein is CASRIAGTSGYNEQFF.

V usage is TRBV7-2 and J usage is TRBJ2-3; TRBD2 matches 13 bases. Germline CDR1 and CDR2: SGHTA and FQGNSA. CDR3 length: 17 amino acids. Unmatched junction bases numbered 7, after V lost 5 bases and J lost 2 bases. The CDR3 loop is CASSTGTSGDNTDTQYF. The CDR3 DNA is TGTGCCAGCAGCACCGGGACTAGCGGGGATAACACAGATACGCAGTATTTT.

The J gene is TRBJ2-5, the V gene TRBV28; D might be TRBD2 (5 bases). Germline V gives CDR1 MDHEN, CDR2 SYDVKM. This CDR3 comprises 13 residues. V was shortened by 7 bases and J by 2 bases, with 11 bases between the two germline ends. The CDR3 spells CASTEGWQETQYF. In DNA, the CDR3 is TGTGCCAGCACCGAGGGTTGGCAAGAGACCCAGTACTTC. The full variable domain, in which reference TRBV28 and TRBJ2-5 provide the parts outside the CDR3, is DVKVTQSSRYLVKRTGEKVFLECVQDMDHENMFWYRQDPGLGLRLIYFSYDVKMKEKGDIPEGYSVSREKKERFSLILESASTNQTSMYLCASTEGWQETQYFGPGTRLLVL.

This clone was seen a few times. The J gene is TRBJ2-1, the V gene TRBV2; 12 bases are a match to TRBD2. This CDR3 spans 15 amino acids. Germline values: CDR1 SNHLY, CDR2 FYNNEI. V lost 2 bases and J lost 8; bases outside the gene matches: 4. The CDR3 is CASSELLAGGHEQFF. Written as DNA, the CDR3 is TGTGCCAGCAGTGAACTGCTAGCGGGGGGGCATGAGCAGTTCTTC.

The chain recombines TRBV5-6 with TRBJ2-4, with TRBD1 as a possible D gene (6 bases). V lost 0 bases to trimming and J lost 5 bases, with 6 bases between them. CDR3 length equals 13 residues. Per the germline V gene, CDR1 is SGHDT and CDR2 is YYEEEE. The CDR3 region has the DNA TGTGCCAGCAGCTTGGGGGGGCAAAACATTCAGTACTTC. This codes for CASSLGGQNIQYF.

The chain links TRBV5-1 to TRBJ1-2; 7 nucleotides align to TRBD1. After removal of 4 bases from V and 8 bases from J, the junction contained 17 bases not matched to a gene. Germline CDR1 and CDR2: SGHRS and YFSETQ. This CDR3 has 16 amino acids. CDR3 nucleotides: TGCGCCAGCAGCCCCGGGACAGATAGCGCTCTGCCCGGCTACACCTTC. This encodes CASSPGTDSALPGYTF. Full variable domain (remainder filled in from reference TRBV5-1 and TRBJ1-2): KAGVTQTPRYLIKTRGQQVTLSCSPISGHRSVSWYQQTPGQGLQFLFEYFSETQRNKGNFPGRFSGRQFSNSRSEMNVSTLELGDSALYLCASSPGTDSALPGYTFGSGTRLTVV.

The chain joins TRBV5-1 to TRBJ1-2; TRBD1 is a possible D gene (6 bases). The CDR3 covers 15 residues. Germline lookup yields CDR1 SGHRS and CDR2 YFSETQ. Trimming left V 0 bases short and J 4 bases short, with 13 bases between. The CDR3, as DNA: TGCGCCAGCAGCTTGGTCAGGGGCGCCTTCTATGGCTACACCTTC. Protein product: CASSLVRGAFYGYTF.

This chain connects TRBV4-3 to TRBJ2-1; 7 nucleotides line up with TRBD1. The length of the CDR3 is 16 residues. V lost 3 bases to trimming and J lost 0 bases; unmatched junction nucleotides: 5. Germline CDR1 LGHNA, CDR2 YSLEER. The CDR3, as DNA: TGCGCCAGCAGCCATCACAGGGGTAGCTCCTACAATGAGCAGTTCTTC. Amino acids: CASSHHRGSSYNEQFF.

The J gene is TRBJ1-1, the V gene TRBV27, with 7 positions matching TRBD1. CDR1 MNHEY and CDR2 SMNVEV come from the germline V gene (reference sequence). The ends lost 5 bases at V and 8 bases at J; junction bases unmatched: 8. There are 13 residues in the CDR3. CDR3 in DNA: TGTGCCAGCAGTCTACGGGACAGAGAAGAAGCTTTCTTT. It is translated as CASSLRDREEAFF.

A few counts support this clone. This chain connects TRBV7-9 to TRBJ2-5, with TRBD2 identical over 9 bases. Germline CDR1 and CDR2: SEHNR and FQNEAQ (reference sequence). This CDR3 is built from 16 residues. J lost 4 bases, V lost 2 bases, and 8 bases had no gene match. CDR3 residues: CASSLLLGGGGETQYF. For the CDR3, the DNA is TGTGCCAGCAGCTTATTGCTGGGCGGGGGGGGAGAGACCCAGTACTTC.

The gene calls are TRBV15 and TRBJ1-6, with D maybe TRBD1 (6 bases). V lost 3 bases and J lost 7, with 19 bases in between. The CDR3 is made up of 17 amino acids. Germline V gives CDR1 LNHNV, CDR2 YYDKDF (reference sequence). The CDR3 reads CATSRGELQGRNSPLHF. For the CDR3, the DNA is TGTGCCACCAGCAGGGGCGAGCTACAGGGAAGGAATTCACCCCTCCACTTT.